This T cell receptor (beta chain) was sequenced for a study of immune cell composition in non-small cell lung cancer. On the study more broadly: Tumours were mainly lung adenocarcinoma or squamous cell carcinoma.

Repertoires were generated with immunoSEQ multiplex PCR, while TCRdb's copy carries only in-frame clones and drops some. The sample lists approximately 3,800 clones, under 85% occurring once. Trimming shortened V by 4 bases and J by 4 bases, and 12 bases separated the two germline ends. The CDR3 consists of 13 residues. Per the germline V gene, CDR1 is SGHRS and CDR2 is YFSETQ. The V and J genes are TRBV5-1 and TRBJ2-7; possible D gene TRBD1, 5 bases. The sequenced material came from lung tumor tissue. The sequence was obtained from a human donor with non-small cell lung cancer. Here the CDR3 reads CASSLRQQYEQYF. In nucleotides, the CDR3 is TGCGCCAGCAGCCTTAGACAGCAGTACGAGCAGTACTTC.